The sequence of this T cell receptor (beta chain) was determined in a study of blood T cell repertoires in COVID-19 (TCRdb year 2020). Regarding the complete study: Samples from collaborators originated in the United States, Italy and Spain and spanned both the acute and convalescent phases of COVID-19. The repertoires were released in a freely available public database meant as a resource for research on the immune response to SARS-CoV-2. Subjects who had been exposed to COVID-19, were actively infected with it, or had recovered from it provided the deeply sampled blood TCRbeta repertoires that made up the dataset. Samples came from the ongoing ImmuneRACE study (first 160 participants) plus 1,254 subjects from 6 global collaborators. The sample metadata nearly always contained a de-identified subject ID, COVID-19 status, age in years and sex. Where HLA class I and class II types were available, the types were taken from metadata supplied by the sample provider, not from assay-based typing. The material from the prospective study consisted of cDNA or gDNA derived from T cells, B-cell-depleted T cells, or PBMCs.

TCRbeta CDR3 regions were amplified from genomic DNA using the immunoSEQ Assay, a bias-controlled multiplex PCR. From the authors' description of their analysis: Within the assay, amplification of reference gene primers was used to estimate how many nucleated cells each sample contained. To quantify the absolute abundance of each unique TCRbeta CDR3 rearrangement, sequence reads were collapsed and filtered. For each sample, productive Simpson clonality was calculated by taking the square root of Simpson's diversity index across productive rearrangements. As stored in TCRdb, this immuneACCESS dataset retains in-frame rearrangements with V and J assigned. A fraction of the clones does not appear; measured against another copy, unresolved V genes explain less than half of the discrepancy, and the remainder lacks a known reason. The V and J calls and clone size are taken from that table; D and trimming were inferred from the DNA. The sample records 180,000 or so clones, more than 70% of which are singletons. The ten largest clonotypes hold 8.2% of the sample.

V loses 2 bases of germline sequence and J loses 1 base, and the interval between the two ends is 9 bases. The germline V gene specifies SGHVS as CDR1 and FQNEAQ as CDR2. The cysteine opens and the phenylalanine closes a CDR3 of 15 amino acids. The read is trimmed to its CDR3 DNA, 45 bases read in frame from base 1. The paper as a whole reports these results and caveats: Clinical and demographic metadata were provided uncurated, with the amount varying by source and participant.

Collaborating institutions collected whole blood in K2EDTA tubes following their own protocols. Collaborator samples were shipped for TCRbeta analysis as frozen whole blood, isolated PBMCs, or DNA extracted from either sample type. Concerning this clone: This clone's antigen is unknown. No base-level quality is on record; no much larger clone is a single base apart.

Sample: peripheral blood. This TCR came from a woman aged 55-70 years with acute or convalescent COVID-19. The chain is made from TRBV7-8 and TRBJ1-5; the D gene is not confidently resolved. CDR3 region: CASSLLLTSNQPQHF. The bases are TGTGCCAGCAGCTTACTACTCACGAGCAATCAGCCCCAGCATTTT. The CDR3, completed at both ends by the reference TRBV7-8 and TRBJ1-5 genes, gives the full variable domain GAGVSQSPRYKVAKRGQDVALRCDPISGHVSLFWYQQALGQGPEFLTYFQNEAQLDKSGLPSDRFFAERPEGSVSTLKIQRTQQEDSAVYLCASSLLLTSNQPQHFGDGTRLSIL.